A selection of T cell receptor beta chains follows, all from one sample in a study of regulatory T cells in long-lasting Graves disease. TCRdb reprocessed the multiplex PCR reads via MiXCR and lists one record per CDR3 protein. The sample shows under 250,000 distinct CDR3 sequences, approximately 19% of them seen only once. In addition, the sample was reused for a study of T cells in Graves' hyperthyroidism and ophthalmopathy.

Sequences were derived from peripheral blood mononuclear cells (PBMCs), sampled at new diagnosis, from a patient treated with antithyroid drugs. The receptors originated from a woman younger than 45 with Graves disease. Both conserved end residues are part of each CDR3. A D gene is named only where the DNA matches it firmly. A row's size may be missing; if present it is once, few, many or a size class.

v_call	clone_size	j_call	d_call	cdr3_aa	cdr3_nt
TRBV18	many	TRBJ2-5	TRBD1	CASSRGTGLQETQYF	TGTGCCAGCTCACGCGGGACAGGACTTCAAGAGACCCAGTACTTC
TRBV19	few	TRBJ1-2	TRBD1	CASTPGGTGRAGYTF	TGTGCCAGTACCCCCGGGGGGACAGGGCGCGCTGGCTACACCTTC
TRBV27	many	TRBJ2-1	TRBD2	CASSLTSGLNEQFF	TGTGCCAGCAGTTTGACTAGCGGACTCAATGAGCAGTTCTTC
TRBV6-1	many	TRBJ1-4	NA	CASGDVATNEKLFF	TGTGCCTCGGGGGACGTTGCAACTAATGAAAAACTGTTTTTT
TRBV28	NA	TRBJ1-2	NA	CASTVWVDYGYTF	TGTGCCAGCACGGTATGGGTTGACTATGGCTACACCTTC
TRBV28	NA	TRBJ2-1	TRBD2	CASSLASGRNEQFF	TGTGCCAGCAGTCTGGCTAGCGGGAGGAATGAGCAGTTCTTC
TRBV14	few	TRBJ2-1	NA	CASSPGWVDEQFF	TGTGCCAGCAGCCCGGGTTGGGTAGACGAGCAGTTCTTC
TRBV12-3/TRBV12-4	many	TRBJ2-1	NA	CASTKGRGSYNEQFF	TGTGCCAGCACCAAAGGTAGGGGTTCCTACAATGAGCAGTTCTTC
TRBV11-3	many	TRBJ1-2	TRBD1	CASSLVTGVGYTF	TGTGCCAGCAGCTTGGTTACAGGGGTGGGCTACACCTTC
TRBV19	few	TRBJ2-5	TRBD1	CASSIGGTVQETQYF	TGTGCCAGTAGTATAGGGGGGACAGTCCAAGAGACCCAGTACTTC
TRBV7-2	NA	TRBJ2-5	NA	CASSLSRTAQETQYF	TGTGCCAGCAGCCTTTCCAGGACAGCCCAAGAGACCCAGTACTTC
TRBV27	many	TRBJ1-2	NA	CASSFRGDGYTF	TGTGCCAGCAGTTTTAGAGGTGACGGCTACACCTTC
TRBV9	many	TRBJ1-6	NA	CASSDPGMGDNSPLHF	TGTGCCAGCAGCGACCCCGGGATGGGTGATAATTCACCCCTCCACTTT
TRBV28	many	TRBJ1-3	TRBD1	CASSSGGGNTIYF	TGTGCCAGCAGTTCAGGGGGAGGAAACACCATATATTTT
TRBV7-2	many	TRBJ2-1	NA	CASSSRVLYNEQFF	TGTGCCAGCAGCTCCCGGGTTCTTTACAATGAGCAGTTCTTC
TRBV15	many	TRBJ1-2	TRBD1	CATSRDPTGHGYTF	TGTGCCACCAGCAGAGATCCGACAGGGCATGGCTACACCTTC